Below, 30 T cell receptor beta chains from the same sample are listed, as sequenced in a study of shared clonotypes between healthy human individuals. Sequenced by immunoSEQ multiplex PCR; TCRdb stores in-frame clones only, minus some. The data contain some 2,000,000 clones, 85% to 95% of them seen just once; the ten biggest clones take up 0.13%. The sequencing input was naive CD4+ T cells sorted from blood. Indicated subset: CD45RA+ positively selected. The source is a man aged 18 to 30 in good health.

The chain joins TRBV30 to TRBJ2-2; D call uncertain. The ends were cut back, 4 bases at V and 4 bases at J, with 13 bases in the middle. The CDR3 contains 14 residues. Germline V gives CDR1 GTSNPN, CDR2 SVGIG (reference sequence). CDR3 bases: TGTGCCTGGATGCGTGGCACTCTCACCGGGGAGCTGTTTTTT. It encodes CAWMRGTLTGELFF. The full variable domain, its missing parts supplied by reference TRBV30 and TRBJ2-2, is SQTIHQWPATLVQPVGSPLSLECTVEGTSNPNLYWYRQAAGRGLQLLFYSVGIGQISSEVPQNLSASRPQDRQFILSSKKLLLSDSGFYLCAWMRGTLTGELFFGEGSRLTVL.

The rearrangement joins TRBV4-1 to TRBJ2-5, with 10 nucleotides matching TRBD2. Germline V gives CDR1 MGHRA, CDR2 YSYEKL. There are 16 residues in the CDR3. The junction had 7 bases not matched to a gene; V was cut back by 2 bases and J by 4 bases. The CDR3 here is CASSQQLAGVRETQYF. The CDR3 region has the DNA TGCGCCAGCAGCCAACAGCTAGCGGGAGTCAGAGAGACCCAGTACTTC.

The chain has TRBV7-9 and TRBJ2-1; 7 bases are shared with TRBD2. The ends lost 2 bases at V and 7 bases at J; junction bases unmatched: 8. From germline, CDR1 is SEHNR and CDR2 FQNEAQ (reference sequence). The CDR3 is made up of 15 amino acids. CDR3 residues: CASSLREAGENEQFF. DNA for the CDR3: TGTGCCAGCAGCTTAAGGGAGGCGGGAGAGAATGAGCAGTTCTTC.

The genes are TRBV5-4 and TRBJ1-1; D ambiguous. V was shortened by 5 bases and J by 0 bases, with 17 bases between the two germline ends. CDR3 length equals 16 residues. Germline assignment: CDR1 SGHNT and CDR2 YYREEE (reference sequence). The CDR3 DNA is TGTGCCAGCAGTTTACCAAGTGGGGTGATGAACACTGAAGCTTTCTTT. Amino acids: CASSLPSGVMNTEAFF.

V usage is TRBV7-2 and J usage is TRBJ2-7, with D perhaps matching TRBD1 (5 bases). This CDR3 is 14 amino acids long. CDR1 SGHTA and CDR2 FQGNSA come from the germline V gene. V was trimmed by 1 base and J by 4 bases, leaving 11 bases between them. The CDR3 DNA sequence: TGTGCCAGCAGCTTAGAGTCAGGGCCATACGAGCAGTACTTC. Its protein is CASSLESGPYEQYF.

As regards this clone: A read error may explain this, as a much larger clone is one base away. Within the sample, other DNA sequences also encode this same CDR3. The chain carries TRBV5-1 and TRBJ1-1; D perhaps matches TRBD1 (5 bases). Trimming left V 4 bases short and J 2 bases short, with 9 bases between. The germline CDR1 and CDR2 sequences are SGHRS and YFSETQ. This CDR3 region has 13 residues. This CDR3 is CASSRDSNTEAFF. The CDR3 region has the DNA TGCGCCAGCAGCCGAGACAGCAACACTGAAGCTTTCTTT.

This chain connects TRBV6-5 to TRBJ2-5; a possible D gene is TRBD1 (5 bases). Germline V gene lookup returns CDR1 MNHEY and CDR2 SVGAGI. This CDR3 is built from 14 residues. V was cut by 0 bases and J by 5 bases, with 10 bases left in between. The CDR3 sequence: CASSYSSGLETQYF. Here the CDR3 DNA reads TGTGCCAGCAGTTACTCGTCAGGGTTGGAGACCCAGTACTTC.

This chain joins TRBV6-6 and TRBJ1-2; D perhaps matches TRBD1 (6 bases). The CDR3 is 13 residues long. Germline V gene lookup returns CDR1 MNHNY and CDR2 SVGAGI (reference sequence). V was trimmed by 6 bases and J by 5 bases, leaving 13 bases between them. The CDR3 reads CASRDGQRYGYTF. Written as DNA, the CDR3 is TGTGCCAGCAGGGACGGACAGCGGTATGGCTACACCTTC.

Comment on this clone: Other DNA sequences within the sample encode an identical CDR3. V is TRBV20-1 and J is TRBJ1-4; no reliable D call. From germline, CDR1 is DFQATT and CDR2 SNEGSKA (reference sequence). The CDR3 consists of 10 residues. V lost 5 bases and J lost 4, with 2 bases in between. As DNA, the CDR3 is TGCAGTGCTCTTAATGAAAAACTGTTTTTT. It encodes CSALNEKLFF.

The chain combines TRBV6-5 with TRBJ2-3; 11 bases fit TRBD1. Germline CDR1 is MNHEY and CDR2 is SVGAGI. The CDR3 length is 15 residues. V gave up 2 bases and J gave up 2 bases; unmatched junction bases: 0. This CDR3 reads CASSYGQGATDTQYF. CDR3 nucleotide sequence: TGTGCCAGCAGTTACGGACAGGGGGCCACAGATACGCAGTATTTT.

V is TRBV21-1 and J is TRBJ2-1; the D call of TRBD2 is as the table states it, not checked on the DNA. TRBV21-1 is reported as a pseudogene. This CDR3 has 21 residues. DNA of the CDR3: TGTGCCAGGATTTCCAGGCTTAATCCGGGACTAGCGGGAGCCCCCTACAATGAGCAGTTCTTC. Encoded protein: CARISRLNPGLAGAPYNEQFF.

The CDR3 sequence is CASSRFGPYEQYF. The CDR3 nucleotides read TGTGCCAGCAGCCGGTTTGGTCCGTACGAGCAGTACTTC. V usage is TRBV27 and J usage is TRBJ2-7; no firm D call. V dropped 6 bases and J dropped 4 bases, with 13 bases sitting between them. This CDR3 has 13 amino acids. Germline-derived CDR1 and CDR2 are MNHEY and SMNVEV (reference sequence).

The rearrangement uses TRBV10-2 and TRBJ1-5; D not certain. Trimming removed 4 bases at V and 0 bases at J, with 13 bases between. The CDR3 totals 16 residues. Germline V gives CDR1 WSHSY, CDR2 SAAADI. The DNA of the CDR3 is TGCGCCAGCAGTGTAATGGGGTCCTATAGCAATCAGCCCCAGCATTTT. Amino acids: CASSVMGSYSNQPQHF.

V is TRBV30 and J is TRBJ2-5; D is uncertain. The end of the DNA aligns better with TRBJ2-7, so the J call may be wrong. The CDR3 spans 12 residues. Germline CDR1 GTSNPN, CDR2 SVGIG (reference sequence). The CDR3 region is CAWRDEAYEQYF. DNA for the CDR3: TGTGCCTGGAGGGATGAGGCCTACGAGCAGTACTTC.

The chain links TRBV18 to TRBJ1-6; unclear D gene. With 3 bases removed from V and 7 bases from J, the gap between germline ends came to 16 bases. From germline, CDR1 is KGHSH and CDR2 LQKENI. This CDR3 spans 16 amino acids. CDR3 nucleotide sequence: TGTGCCAGCTCACCCGCCGCCCGAGGGTTAAATTCACCCCTCCACTTT. It is translated as CASSPAARGLNSPLHF.

The V gene is TRBV9, the J gene TRBJ1-2; 7 bases agree with TRBD1. The germline CDR1 and CDR2 sequences are SGDLS and YYNGEE. Germline trimming cut 0 bases from V and 5 bases from J; bases unmatched to any gene: 10. The CDR3 totals 16 residues. CDR3 region: CASSVGPGTEKYGYTF. CDR3 in DNA: TGTGCCAGCAGCGTAGGTCCCGGGACAGAAAAATATGGCTACACCTTC.

The chain recombines TRBV2 with TRBJ2-5; weak D call: TRBD1 (6 bases). This CDR3 has 15 residues. The germline V and J ends were trimmed by 6 bases and 5 bases, with 19 bases remaining between them. CDR1 is SNHLY and CDR2 is FYNNEI in the germline V gene. CDR3 protein: CASSKDRLRRETQYF. The CDR3 DNA sequence: TGTGCCAGCAGCAAGGACAGACTAAGGAGGGAGACCCAGTACTTC.

This clone was seen a handful of times. The rearrangement links TRBV7-8 to TRBJ1-6; the D gene is possibly TRBD1 (5 bases). V was clipped by 1 base and J by 13 bases, with 5 bases between them. This CDR3 region has 11 residues. CDR1 is SGHVS, CDR2 FQNEAQ, per germline. The CDR3 loop reads CASSLEGPLHF. The CDR3, as DNA: TGTGCCAGCAGCTTAGAGGGGCCCCTCCACTTT.

The V call is TRBV7-2, the J call TRBJ2-4; tentatively, D is TRBD1 (5 bases). Trimming cost V 10 bases and J 2 bases, with 12 bases left between them. This CDR3 spans 13 amino acids. Germline V gives CDR1 SGHTA, CDR2 FQGNSA. In DNA form, the CDR3 reads TGTGCCACGTCAGGGATAACCAAAAACATTCAGTACTTC. Its protein is CATSGITKNIQYF.

A few counts support this clone. V is TRBV9 and J is TRBJ1-6, with 9 bases that match TRBD1. The trim removed 3 bases at V and 10 bases at J, leaving 8 bases unmatched. Germline CDR1 is SGDLS and CDR2 is YYNGEE. There are 15 residues in the CDR3. CDR3 DNA sequence: TGTGCCAGCAGCGCCCAGGGACAGGGAGGATCACCCCTCCACTTT. It specifies CASSAQGQGGSPLHF.

With respect to this clone: Other nucleotide sequences from this sample produce the same CDR3. V and J are TRBV5-1 and TRBJ2-7, with 7 bases lining up with TRBD2. The CDR3 contains 15 residues. The germline V gene encodes CDR1 SGHRS and CDR2 YFSETQ. The V segment lost 0 bases and the J segment 2 bases; nucleotides outside the gene matches: 5. The CDR3: CASSLGGSATYEQYF. Written as DNA, the CDR3 is TGCGCCAGCAGCTTGGGCGGGAGTGCCACCTACGAGCAGTACTTC.

The chain carries TRBV5-1 and TRBJ2-5; tentative D call: TRBD2 (5 bases). Trimming left V 2 bases short and J 2 bases short, with 10 bases between. Germline CDR1 SGHRS, CDR2 YFSETQ. The CDR3 sequence is 14 residues long. The CDR3 protein is CASSFGKGQETQYF. CDR3 DNA sequence: TGCGCCAGCAGCTTCGGGAAGGGTCAAGAGACCCAGTACTTC.

The V gene is TRBV10-1, the J gene TRBJ2-2, with 9 bases identical to TRBD1. The CDR3 runs to 14 residues. CDR1 is WNHNN and CDR2 is SYGVQD in the germline V gene (reference sequence). Trimming took 6 bases from V and 7 from J; bases not matched to a gene: 6. The CDR3 loop reads CASRSGTGSGELFF. CDR3 bases: TGCGCCAGCAGGTCCGGGACAGGGAGCGGGGAGCTGTTTTTT.

On this clone itself: Different DNA sequences within this sample yield the same CDR3. The chain joins TRBV18 to TRBJ2-7; 7 nucleotides agree with TRBD1. In germline, CDR1 is KGHSH, CDR2 LQKENI. CDR3 size: 14 residues. Trimming cost V 3 bases and J 3 bases; bases outside gene matches: 5. This CDR3 is CASSPGQVSYEQYF. As DNA, the CDR3 is TGTGCCAGCTCACCCGGACAGGTGAGCTACGAGCAGTACTTC.

This rearrangement joins TRBV5-6 to TRBJ2-7; a possible D gene is TRBD1 (7 bases). The V and J ends lost 2 bases and 4 bases respectively, with 16 bases between them. CDR3 size: 15 residues. Per the germline V gene, CDR1 is SGHDT and CDR2 is YYEEEE. This CDR3 is CASSFGRQGRYEQYF. The CDR3 DNA sequence: TGTGCCAGCAGCTTCGGGAGACAGGGAAGGTACGAGCAGTACTTC.

This chain uses TRBV11-2 with TRBJ2-7, with TRBD2 identical over 7 bases. The CDR3 runs to 15 residues. The V gene's germline CDR1 is SGHAT and CDR2 FQNNGV. The ends lost 0 bases at V and 5 bases at J; junction bases unmatched: 7. CDR3 in DNA: TGTGCCAGCAGCTTAGACGGGAGGATAGGTAACGAGCAGTACTTC. Protein sequence: CASSLDGRIGNEQYF.

This chain uses TRBV2 with TRBJ2-2, with D unclear. The V and J ends lost 10 bases and 2 bases respectively, with 11 bases between them. CDR1 and CDR2 from the germline V gene are SNHLY and FYNNEI. This CDR3 is built from 13 residues. Here the CDR3 reads CANTIHNTGELFF. CDR3 nucleotide sequence: TGTGCCAACACAATACATAACACCGGGGAGCTGTTTTTT.

The V call is TRBV5-1, the J call TRBJ1-2; no firm D call. V was pared by 0 bases and J by 3 bases, with 12 bases between. Germline loops: CDR1 SGHRS, CDR2 YFSETQ. The CDR3 runs to 15 residues. CDR3 coding DNA: TGCGCCAGCAGCTTGGGAGCTAAAAACCACTATGGCTACACCTTC. It specifies CASSLGAKNHYGYTF.

This clone was recorded only once. The chain is built from TRBV5-4 and TRBJ1-2; 8 nucleotides line up with TRBD1. In germline, CDR1 is SGHNT, CDR2 YYREEE (reference sequence). Germline trimming cut 4 bases from V and 2 bases from J; bases unmatched to any gene: 1. The CDR3 contains 13 residues. The CDR3 protein is CASSGDRNYGYTF. CDR3 nucleotide sequence: TGTGCCAGCAGCGGGGACAGGAACTATGGCTACACCTTC.

The rearrangement links TRBV29-1 to TRBJ2-3, with 11 bases identical to TRBD2. CDR1 is SQVTM and CDR2 is ANQGSEA in the germline V gene. The V segment lost 6 bases and the J segment 4 bases; nucleotides outside the gene matches: 6. This CDR3 has 14 amino acids. In DNA, the CDR3 is TGCAGCGTCTTTAGCGGGGGGGCCTCAGATACGCAGTATTTT. Its translation: CSVFSGGASDTQYF.